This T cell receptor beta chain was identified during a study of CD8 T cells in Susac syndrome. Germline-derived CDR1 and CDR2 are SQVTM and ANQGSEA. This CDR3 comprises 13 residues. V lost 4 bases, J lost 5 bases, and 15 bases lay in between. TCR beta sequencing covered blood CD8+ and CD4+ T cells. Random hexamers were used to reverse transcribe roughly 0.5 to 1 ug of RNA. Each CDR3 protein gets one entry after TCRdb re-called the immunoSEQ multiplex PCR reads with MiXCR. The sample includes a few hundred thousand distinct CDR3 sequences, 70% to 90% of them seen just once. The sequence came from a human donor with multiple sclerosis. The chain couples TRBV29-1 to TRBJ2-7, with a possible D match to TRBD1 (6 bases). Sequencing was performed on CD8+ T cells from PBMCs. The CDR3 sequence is CSVVTGRRNEQYF. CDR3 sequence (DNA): TGCAGCGTTGTAACAGGGAGAAGGAACGAGCAGTACTTC.